The clone carrying this T cell receptor beta chain was detected only a few times. Its antigen remains unidentified. Authors of the study amplified TCR beta CDR3 regions from RNA transcripts. The TCR CDR3 first-round RT-PCR relied on the HTBI primer set. Each CDR3 protein gets one entry after TCRdb re-called the multiplex PCR reads with MiXCR. This sample has about 500,000 distinct CDR3 sequences, with approximately 16% found just once. These data are taken from a study of T cells in Graves' hyperthyroidism and ophthalmopathy. Study-wide background: Staff took peripheral blood when the initial diagnosis was made, before any treatment began.

Ophthalmopathy in the patients scored at least 3 on Clinical Activity Score and at least 4 on NOSPECS grade, lasting under 3 months. The study left out patients who had uncontrolled infection, other autoimmune disease, pregnancy or lactation. V lost 3 bases to trimming and J lost 2 bases; unmatched junction nucleotides: 5. This CDR3 region has 15 residues. The germline CDR1 and CDR2 sequences are DFQATT and SNEGSKA (reference sequence). Study-level findings and limits: Most clonotypes that expanded in the thyroid above 0.001 also showed up in blood.

This clonotype was sampled from a woman in her twenties or thirties with Graves' ophthalmopathy. Sequencing input: blood. The chain is built from TRBV20-1 and TRBJ2-2; 8 nucleotides align to TRBD1. CDR3 loop: CSARTGALNTGELFF. The CDR3 region has the DNA TGCAGTGCTAGGACAGGGGCCTTAAACACCGGGGAGCTGTTTTTT.